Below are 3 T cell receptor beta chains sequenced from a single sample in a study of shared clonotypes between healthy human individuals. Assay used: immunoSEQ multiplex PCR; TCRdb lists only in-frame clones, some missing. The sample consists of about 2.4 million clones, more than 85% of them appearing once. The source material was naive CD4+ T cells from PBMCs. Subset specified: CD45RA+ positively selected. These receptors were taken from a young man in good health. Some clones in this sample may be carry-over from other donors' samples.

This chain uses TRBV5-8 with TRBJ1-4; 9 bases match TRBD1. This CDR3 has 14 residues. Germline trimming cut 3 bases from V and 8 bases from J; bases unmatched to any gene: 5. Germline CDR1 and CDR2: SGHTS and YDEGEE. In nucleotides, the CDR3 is TGTGCCAGCAGCTCACAGGGGGCTTACGAAAAACTGTTTTTT. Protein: CASSSQGAYEKLFF. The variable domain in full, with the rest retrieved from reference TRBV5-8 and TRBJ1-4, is EAGVTQSPTHLIKTRGQQATLRCSPISGHTSVYWYQQALGLGLQFLLWYDEGEERNRGNFPPRFSGRQFPNYSSELNVNALELEDSALYLCASSSQGAYEKLFFGSGTQLSVL.

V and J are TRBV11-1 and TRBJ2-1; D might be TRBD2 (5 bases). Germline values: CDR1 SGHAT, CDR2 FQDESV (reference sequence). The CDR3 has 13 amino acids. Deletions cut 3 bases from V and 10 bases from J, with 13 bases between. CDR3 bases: TGTGCCAGCAGCTTTCGAGAGGGTCTGGAGCAGTTCTTC. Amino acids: CASSFREGLEQFF.

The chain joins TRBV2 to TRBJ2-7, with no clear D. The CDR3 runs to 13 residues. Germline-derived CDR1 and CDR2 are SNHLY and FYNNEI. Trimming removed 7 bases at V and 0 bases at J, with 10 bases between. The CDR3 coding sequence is TGTGCCAGCATGGGCCCCAGCTCCTACGAGCAGTACTTC. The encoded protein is CASMGPSSYEQYF. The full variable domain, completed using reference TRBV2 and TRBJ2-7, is EPEVTQTPSHQVTQMGQEVILRCVPISNHLYFYWYRQILGQKVEFLVSFYNNEISEKSEIFDDQFSVERPDGSNFTLKIRSTKLEDSAMYFCASMGPSSYEQYFGPGTRLTVT.